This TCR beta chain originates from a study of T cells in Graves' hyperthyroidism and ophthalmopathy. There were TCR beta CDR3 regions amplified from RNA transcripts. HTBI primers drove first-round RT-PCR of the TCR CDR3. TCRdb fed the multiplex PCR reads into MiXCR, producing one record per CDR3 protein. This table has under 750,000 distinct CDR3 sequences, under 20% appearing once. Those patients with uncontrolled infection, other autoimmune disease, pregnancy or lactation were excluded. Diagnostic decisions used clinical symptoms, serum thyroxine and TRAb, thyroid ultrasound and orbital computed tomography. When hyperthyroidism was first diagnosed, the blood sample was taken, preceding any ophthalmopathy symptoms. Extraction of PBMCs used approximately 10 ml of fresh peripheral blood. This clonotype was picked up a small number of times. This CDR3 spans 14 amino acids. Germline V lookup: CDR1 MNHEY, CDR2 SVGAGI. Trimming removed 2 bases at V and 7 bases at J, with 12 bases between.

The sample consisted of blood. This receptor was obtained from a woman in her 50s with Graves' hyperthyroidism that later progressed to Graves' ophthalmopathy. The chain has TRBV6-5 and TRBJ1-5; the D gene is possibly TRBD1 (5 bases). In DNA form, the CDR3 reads TGTGCCAGCAGTTACGACGGGGCAGGACAGCCCCAGCATTTT. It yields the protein CASSYDGAGQPQHF.